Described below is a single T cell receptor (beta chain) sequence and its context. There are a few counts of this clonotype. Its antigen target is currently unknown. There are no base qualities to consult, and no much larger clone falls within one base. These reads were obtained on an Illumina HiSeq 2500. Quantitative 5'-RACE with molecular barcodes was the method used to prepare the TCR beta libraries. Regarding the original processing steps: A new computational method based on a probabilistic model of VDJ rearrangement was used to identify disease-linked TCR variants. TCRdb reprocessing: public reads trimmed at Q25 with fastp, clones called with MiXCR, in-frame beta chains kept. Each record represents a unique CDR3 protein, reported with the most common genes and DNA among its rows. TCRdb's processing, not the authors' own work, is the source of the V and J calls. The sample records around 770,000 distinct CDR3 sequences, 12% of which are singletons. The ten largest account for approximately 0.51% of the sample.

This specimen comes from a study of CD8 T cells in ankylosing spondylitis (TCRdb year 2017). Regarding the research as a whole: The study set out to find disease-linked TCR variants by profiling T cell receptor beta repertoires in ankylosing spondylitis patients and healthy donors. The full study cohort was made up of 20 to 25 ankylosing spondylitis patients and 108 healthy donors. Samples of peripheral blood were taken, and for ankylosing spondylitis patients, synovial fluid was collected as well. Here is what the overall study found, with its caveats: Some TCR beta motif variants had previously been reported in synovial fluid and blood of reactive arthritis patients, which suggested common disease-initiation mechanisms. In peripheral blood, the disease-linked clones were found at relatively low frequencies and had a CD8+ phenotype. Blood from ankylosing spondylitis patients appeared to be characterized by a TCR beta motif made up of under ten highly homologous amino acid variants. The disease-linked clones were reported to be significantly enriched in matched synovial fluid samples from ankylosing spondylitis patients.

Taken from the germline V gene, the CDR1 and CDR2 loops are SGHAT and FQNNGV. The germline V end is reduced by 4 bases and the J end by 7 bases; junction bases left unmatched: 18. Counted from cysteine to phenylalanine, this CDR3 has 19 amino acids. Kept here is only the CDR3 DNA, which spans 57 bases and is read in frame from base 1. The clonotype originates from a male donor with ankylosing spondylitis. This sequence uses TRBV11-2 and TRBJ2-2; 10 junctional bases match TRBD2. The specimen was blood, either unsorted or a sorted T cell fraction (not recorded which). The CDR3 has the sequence CASSSFSALAGVTYGELFF. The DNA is TGTGCCAGCAGCTCTTTTTCCGCCCTAGCGGGAGTTACCTACGGGGAGCTGTTTTTT.